This TCR beta chain was identified during a study of regulatory T cells in long-lasting Graves disease listed by TCRdb under 2021. Broadly, across the study: In the newly diagnosed Graves' disease group, patients had been taking antithyroid drugs for less than 3 months. The study was registered as a clinical trial and conducted in China. A total of around 35 samples underwent TCR sequencing, from about 13 patients with persistent Graves' disease and some 20 patients with newly diagnosed Graves' disease. Persistent Graves' disease patients were compared with newly diagnosed Graves' disease patients by peripheral blood TCR sequencing and RNA sequencing.

Only a few counts were recorded for this clonotype. The clone's antigen remains unknown. No clone much larger than this one lies a single base away; base qualities are absent. The method behind the library was multiplex PCR. The sequencer was an Illumina HiSeq 4000. CDR3 regions were amplified by Arm-PCR with iRepertoire HTBI primers to construct TCR beta libraries. Gel purification was performed on PCR products prior to sequencing. In the source study's methods: Gene usage analysis of CDR3 amino acid clonotypes used the 55 to 65 TRBV and 14 TRBJ segments found across samples. COPE and FqMerger were used to merge the filtered high-quality paired reads into contigs. BLAST was used to align contigs to the IMGT TRBV, TRBD and TRBJ reference genes, and CDR3 was defined following IMGT. Any clonotype with a frequency above 0.1% was classified as a highly expanded clone. Shannon entropy served as the measure of repertoire diversity, while the Gini coefficient captured V-J evenness. A clonotype was considered public if more than one individual shared it. Using fastp at Q25 and MiXCR, TCRdb reprocessed the public reads and kept productive beta chains. Under each unique CDR3 protein, matching rows form one entry showing the most common genes and DNA. Clone size and V and J calls follow TCRdb, not the original study. This sample has about half a million distinct CDR3 sequences in its table, and approximately 12% of those were observed once. The ten largest clones take up 7.5% to 9% of the sample.

The sample's time point label, decoded: newly diagnosed GD, antithyroid drugs for less than 3 months. For both TCR sequencing and RNA sequencing, RNA was extracted from PBMCs in TRIzol. The diagnosis of Graves' disease was made according to American Thyroid Association guidelines. Patients were recruited from an endocrinology department in Xi'an, China. Each patient gave roughly 8.4 milliliters of peripheral blood, collected in an EDTA anticoagulant tube. Ficoll Paque Plus density gradient separation was used to isolate PBMCs, and no additional T cell sorting was done. An Agilent 2100 Bioanalyzer and agarose gel were used to check RNA quality, while a NanoDrop 2000 measured RNA concentration. The paper as a whole reports these results and caveats: The study examined only peripheral blood because the primary lesion, thyroid tissue, could not be accessed. The authors acknowledged the small sample size as a limitation that may reduce accuracy. Lower TCR Shannon entropy and fewer highly expanded clones were observed in persistent Graves' disease patients than in newly diagnosed patients, which suggested clonal expansion. A larger number of public clonotypes was shared among persistent patients (fewer than 3,000) than among newly diagnosed patients (around 890). Sequencing and analysis were limited to the TCR beta chain. TRBV28, TRBJ1-2 and TRBJ2-5 were preferentially used in persistent disease, while TRBV20-1 and TRBJ2-1 were favored in newly diagnosed disease.

The CDR3 runs 16 residues from the cysteine to the phenylalanine. CDR3 DNA is the only sequence kept; it has 48 bases, read in frame from the first base. At the junction V is shortened by 0 bases and J by 0 bases, with 12 bases in between. The germline V gene (reference sequence) yields GTSNPN for CDR1 and SVGIG for CDR2. The same specimen was also included in a second study, on T cells in Graves' hyperthyroidism and ophthalmopathy. As the second paper documents: Graves' hyperthyroidism was defined as stable when no progression to ophthalmopathy occurred over 18 months of follow-up. The hyperthyroidism patients were between 18 and 65 years old and newly diagnosed, with a disease duration of less than 2 months. The study excluded patients with uncontrolled infections, other autoimmune diseases, pregnancy or lactation. Diagnoses relied on clinical symptoms, serum thyroxine and TRAb, thyroid ultrasound and orbital computed tomography. For the first round of RT-PCR on the TCR CDR3, the HTBI primer set was used together with the Qiagen OneStep RT-PCR kit. Most expanded thyroid clonotypes (frequency above 0.001) were also detected in blood, a finding suggesting that blood repertoires may reflect thyroid immune responses. A 13 V-J signature model separated ophthalmopathy from stable hyperthyroidism, with 87.88% sensitivity and about 81% specificity in cross-validation and 80%/75% in testing. In validation, the model predicted progression to ophthalmopathy with approximately 71% sensitivity and approximately 74% specificity, a median of around 6.6 months before onset. A discovery cohort of about a hundred patients, about 43 with Graves' ophthalmopathy and roughly 59 with stable Graves' hyperthyroidism, was used to find distinguishing TCR V-J signatures. Prospective prediction of ophthalmopathy was tested in an independent validation cohort of fewer than 20 hyperthyroidism patients and 15 to 17 patients who later progressed to ophthalmopathy. The roughly 100 discovery patients were randomly split 7:3 into training and test sets. In addition, the study compared T-cell repertoires in thyroid tissue and in blood from five or six Graves' hyperthyroidism patients. After blood sampling, hyperthyroidism patients were treated with methimazole at a starting dose of 30 mg daily, and ophthalmopathy patients were treated with high-dose intravenous methylprednisolone. A second multiplex PCR round built the libraries, followed by size selection and purification. Sequencing of the libraries was done on an Illumina HiSeq2000 using paired-end 100 bp reads. SOAPnuke was used to process the raw data, throwing out any read that contained adapters or uncalled bases, had a mean Phred below 15, or lacked an exact constant-primer or identifier match. High-quality paired reads were merged using COPE v1.2.5, and each unique nucleotide sequence was defined as a clonotype. Clonotypes were aligned to IMGT TRBV, TRBD and TRBJ reference segments using MiTCR v1.1. The analysis included only V-J combinations with a frequency above 0.0001, which together covered roughly 99% of the repertoires. A TCS score was defined as the ratio of F50 (clonal expansion) to E x V (chaos), with BLOSUM62-based TCRdist applied between CDR3 peptides within each V-J. Welch's t-statistics and random forest reduced around 550 V-J features to 13, which were used in a naive Bayes classifier (R e1071). No statistical method was used to fix the sample size in advance, and group allocation was not hidden from the investigators. The paper describes TCR Vbeta CDR3 sequencing of about 140 peripheral blood samples, made up of 43 ophthalmopathy patients, approximately 76 hyperthyroidism patients and 17 progressor patients.

The receptor comes from a woman aged 25-40 years with Graves disease. Donor details come from another sample of the same person, matched by shared clones. The sequence joins TRBV30 to TRBJ2-1; no D gene is confidently identified. The sequenced sample was peripheral blood mononuclear cells (PBMCs), obtained at new diagnosis, from a patient treated with antithyroid drugs. Here the CDR3 is given as CAWSVFVRSSYNEQFF. The DNA sequence is given as TGTGCCTGGAGTGTATTCGTCAGGAGCTCCTACAATGAGCAGTTCTTC. With the rest looked up from the reference TRBV30 and TRBJ2-1 genes rather than sequenced, the full variable domain is SQTIHQWPATLVQPVGSPLSLECTVEGTSNPNLYWYRQAAGRGLQLLFYSVGIGQISSEVPQNLSASRPQDRQFILSSKKLLLSDSGFYLCAWSVFVRSSYNEQFFGPGTRLTVL.